One sample yielded the 24 T cell receptor beta chains listed below, sequenced in a study of cytomegalovirus exposure and HLA in healthy donors. TCRdb keeps only in-frame clones here, not all; method: immunoSEQ multiplex PCR. The sample consists of 130,000 to 150,000 clones, 80% to 90% of them appearing once. Sequenced sample: PBMCs. These receptors came from a young man in good health and CMV-seropositive.

This sequence joins TRBV28 and TRBJ1-6, with D perhaps matching TRBD1 (6 bases). CDR1 and CDR2 (germline): MDHEN, SYDVKM. The V gene lost 2 bases and the J gene lost 8 bases, with 16 bases spanning the gap. The CDR3 sequence is 16 residues long. In DNA, the CDR3 is TGTGCCAGCAGTTTACTGGGACACAGGGCTGATTCACCCCTCCACTTT. Translated: CASSLLGHRADSPLHF.

CDR3 in DNA: TGTGCCAGCAGTTCGGGGACAGGGAATTATCAGCCCCAGCATTTT. Amino acid sequence: CASSSGTGNYQPQHF. The chain uses TRBV28 and TRBJ1-5; 9 bases line up with TRBD1. V shed 4 bases and J 5 bases; nucleotides not matched to a gene: 6. The CDR3 has 15 residues. Germline values: CDR1 MDHEN, CDR2 SYDVKM.

The rearrangement links TRBV21-1 to TRBJ1-1; the table's TRBD1 call for D was not verified on the DNA. TRBV21-1 is a pseudogene segment. This CDR3 contains 19 residues. CDR3 sequence (DNA): TGTGCCAGCAGCACGGGGGCAGGGGGCAAAGAGGACATGAACACTGAAGCTTTCTTT. This translates into CASSTGAGGKEDMNTEAFF.

The CDR3 here is CAWRAGDRGTDTQYF. DNA of the CDR3: TGTGCCTGGAGGGCCGGGGACAGGGGGACAGATACGCAGTATTTT. J is TRBJ2-3 and V is TRBV30; 11 bases are shared with TRBD1. Germline CDR1 GTSNPN, CDR2 SVGIG (reference sequence). V lost 3 bases and J lost 3; bases outside the gene matches: 5. This CDR3 region has 15 residues.

A note on this clone: One end of the junction does not line up with germline, which may come from a read error. V and J are TRBV6-1 and TRBJ1-3; 8 positions match TRBD1. The CDR3 loop spans 17 amino acids. CDR1 and CDR2 from the germline V gene are MNHNS and SASEGT. CDR3 in amino acids: CASSEGDRPNSHFPRGF. The CDR3 nucleotides are TGTGCCAGCAGTGAAGGGGACAGGCCAAATAGTCATTTCCCCCGCGGTTTT.

Only one count was recorded for this clone. The chain couples TRBV11-2 to TRBJ2-5, with D possibly TRBD2 on 5 matching bases. The CDR3 is 12 amino acids. CDR1 is SGHAT and CDR2 is FQNNGV in the germline V gene. With 6 bases removed from V and 5 bases from J, the gap between germline ends came to 10 bases. The CDR3, as DNA: TGTGCCAGCAGTCTAGCTTTCGAGACCCAGTACTTC. Translating it yields CASSLAFETQYF. The full variable domain, rest sourced from reference TRBV11-2 and TRBJ2-5, is EAGVAQSPRYKIIEKRQSVAFWCNPISGHATLYWYQQILGQGPKLLIQFQNNGVVDDSQLPKDRFSAERLKGVDSTLKIQPAKLEDSAVYLCASSLAFETQYFGPGTRLLVL.

V gene TRBV5-1 combines with J gene TRBJ1-2; D is ambiguous. Germline V gene data show CDR1 as SGHRS and CDR2 as YFSETQ. The V gene lost 4 bases and the J gene lost 3 bases, with 13 bases spanning the gap. The CDR3 totals 14 residues. CDR3 region: CASSPEAVHYGYTF. The CDR3 coding sequence is TGCGCCAGCAGCCCCGAGGCCGTGCACTATGGCTACACCTTC.

The V and J genes are TRBV19 and TRBJ1-2; D is undetermined. The germline V gene has CDR1 LNHDA and CDR2 SQIVND (reference sequence). The CDR3 is 14 amino acids. V lost 4 bases, J lost 7 bases, and 16 bases lay in between. CDR3 DNA sequence: TGTGCCAGTAGTACTGCCCTCTCGACTGTTGGCTACACCTTC. This sequence encodes CASSTALSTVGYTF.

This rearrangement joins TRBV6-5 to TRBJ2-1; 14 positions match TRBD2. Germline V gene sequence: CDR1 MNHEY, CDR2 SVGAGI. The CDR3 length is 14 residues. Losses at the gene ends were 6 bases for V and 9 bases for J; bases not matched to a gene: 4. The CDR3 DNA reads TGTGCCAGCAGCTGGACTAGCGGGAGGCGTGAGCAGTTCTTC. It encodes CASSWTSGRREQFF.

CDR3 residues: CASSEAGGANQPQHF. The CDR3 nucleotides read TGTGCCAGCAGTGAAGCGGGGGGGGCCAATCAGCCCCAGCATTTT. This chain connects TRBV2 to TRBJ1-5; D may be TRBD1 (6 bases). V lost 0 bases, J lost 3 bases, and 9 bases lay in between. The CDR3 length is 15 residues. Germline V gene data show CDR1 as SNHLY and CDR2 as FYNNEI. Filled out from reference TRBV2 and TRBJ1-5, the complete variable domain reads EPEVTQTPSHQVTQMGQEVILRCVPISNHLYFYWYRQILGQKVEFLVSFYNNEISEKSEIFDDQFSVERPDGSNFTLKIRSTKLEDSAMYFCASSEAGGANQPQHFGDGTRLSIL.

The chain uses TRBV6-5 and TRBJ2-5, with a possible D match to TRBD1 (5 bases). The CDR3 length is 15 residues. The V gene's germline CDR1 is MNHEY and CDR2 SVGAGI. V lost 0 bases, J lost 2 bases, and 10 bases lay in between. The CDR3 bases are TGTGCCAGCAGTTACTCCCGACAGAAACAAGAGACCCAGTACTTC. Its protein product is CASSYSRQKQETQYF.

The chain has TRBV9 and TRBJ2-2; 7 bases are shared with TRBD1. The germline V gene encodes CDR1 SGDLS and CDR2 YYNGEE. CDR3 size: 14 residues. V lost 4 bases and J lost 7; bases outside the gene matches: 7. The CDR3 loop is CASSPRQGDGELFF. The CDR3 DNA is TGTGCCAGCAGCCCCAGACAGGGCGACGGGGAGCTGTTTTTT. Full variable domain (remainder filled in from reference TRBV9 and TRBJ2-2): DSGVTQTPKHLITATGQRVTLRCSPRSGDLSVYWYQQSLDQGLQFLIQYYNGEERAKGNILERFSAQQFPDLHSELNLSSLELGDSALYFCASSPRQGDGELFFGEGSRLTVL.

V gene TRBV27 combines with J gene TRBJ1-1, with D maybe TRBD1 (6 bases). This CDR3 has 15 residues. In germline, CDR1 is MNHEY, CDR2 SMNVEV (reference sequence). V was pared by 7 bases and J by 4 bases, with 19 bases between. The CDR3 here is CASTPLGGRITEAFF. The CDR3 nucleotides read TGTGCCAGCACCCCTTTGGGGGGGCGAATCACTGAAGCTTTCTTT.

The rearrangement uses TRBV2 and TRBJ1-6, with D possibly TRBD1 on 6 matching bases. The ends were cut back, 6 bases at V and 8 bases at J, with 11 bases in the middle. CDR1 is SNHLY, CDR2 FYNNEI, per germline. The CDR3 length is 13 residues. In DNA, the CDR3 is TGTGCCAGCAGGGGAGAGGGGGATTCACCCCTCCACTTT. Its translation: CASRGEGDSPLHF.

The chain joins TRBV5-1 to TRBJ2-1; 12 positions agree with TRBD2. J lost 8 bases, V lost 4 bases, and 13 bases had no gene match. The length of the CDR3 is 17 residues. Germline CDR1 SGHRS, CDR2 YFSETQ. The CDR3 nucleotides are TGCGCCAGCAGCCTCAACGTACTAGCGGGAGGCCTAGATGAGCAGTTCTTC. Translated: CASSLNVLAGGLDEQFF.

V gene TRBV2 combines with J gene TRBJ2-7, with D possibly TRBD2 on 6 matching bases. Trimming removed 7 bases from V and 4 bases from J, with 17 bases in between. CDR3 size: 14 residues. Germline V gene lookup returns CDR1 SNHLY and CDR2 FYNNEI. The CDR3 here is CASTPETRAYEQYF. In nucleotides, the CDR3 is TGTGCCAGCACTCCGGAGACTAGAGCATACGAGCAGTACTTC. The full variable domain, in which reference TRBV2 and TRBJ2-7 provide the parts outside the CDR3, is EPEVTQTPSHQVTQMGQEVILRCVPISNHLYFYWYRQILGQKVEFLVSFYNNEISEKSEIFDDQFSVERPDGSNFTLKIRSTKLEDSAMYFCASTPETRAYEQYFGPGTRLTVT.

The rearrangement joins TRBV28 to TRBJ1-4, with D unclear. The CDR3 has 14 residues. Trimming stripped 3 bases from V and 4 bases from J, with 9 bases between. Germline CDR1 MDHEN, CDR2 SYDVKM. The CDR3 region has the DNA TGTGCCAGCAGTTTTTCCAGGCTTAATGAAAAACTGTTTTTT. This translates into CASSFSRLNEKLFF. The full variable domain, in which reference TRBV28 and TRBJ1-4 provide the parts outside the CDR3, is DVKVTQSSRYLVKRTGEKVFLECVQDMDHENMFWYRQDPGLGLRLIYFSYDVKMKEKGDIPEGYSVSREKKERFSLILESASTNQTSMYLCASSFSRLNEKLFFGSGTQLSVL.

This chain connects TRBV7-8 to TRBJ1-5; possible D gene TRBD1, 5 bases. Looked up from germline, CDR1 is SGHVS and CDR2 is FQNEAQ. V lost 1 base, J lost 6 bases, and 19 bases lay in between. The CDR3 is 17 residues long. This chain's CDR3 is CASSLEAGLRFGQPQHF. As DNA, the CDR3 is TGTGCCAGCAGCTTAGAGGCGGGACTGAGATTCGGTCAGCCCCAGCATTTT.

The chain combines TRBV19 with TRBJ1-2; D might be TRBD1 (5 bases). The CDR3 contains 15 residues. The V and J ends lost 3 bases and 4 bases respectively, with 15 bases between them. Per the germline V gene, CDR1 is LNHDA and CDR2 is SQIVND (reference sequence). CDR3 nucleotide sequence: TGTGCCAGTAGTATGAAGGGACTCCAGCTCTATGGCTACACCTTC. This translates into CASSMKGLQLYGYTF.

The V call is TRBV14, the J call TRBJ2-7; the match to TRBD1 covers 8 bases. This CDR3 region has 14 residues. Germline trimming cut 3 bases from V and 3 bases from J; bases unmatched to any gene: 4. The V gene's germline CDR1 is SGHDN and CDR2 FVKESK. The CDR3 spells CASSHRTGNYEQYF. The CDR3 bases are TGTGCCAGCAGCCACCGGACAGGGAACTACGAGCAGTACTTC.

The chain combines TRBV15 with TRBJ2-7; 8 positions agree with TRBD1. The CDR3 has 15 amino acids. Trimming at V came to 1 base and at J to 5 bases, leaving 7 bases not matched to a gene. Germline V lookup: CDR1 LNHNV, CDR2 YYDKDF (reference sequence). CDR3 sequence: CATSRGTGFGNEQYF. CDR3 sequence (DNA): TGTGCCACCAGCAGAGGGACAGGGTTTGGGAACGAGCAGTACTTC.

The chain recombines TRBV5-4 with TRBJ2-3; D remains ambiguous. The CDR3 length is 12 residues. V dropped 4 bases and J dropped 2 bases, with 5 bases sitting between them. The germline gives CDR1 SGHNT, CDR2 YYREEE (reference sequence). The CDR3 DNA is TGTGCCAGCAGCCTAAACACAGATACGCAGTATTTT. Amino acid sequence: CASSLNTDTQYF.

The chain combines TRBV10-2 with TRBJ2-7, with 7 bases lining up with TRBD2. This CDR3 contains 15 residues. Germline assignment: CDR1 WSHSY and CDR2 SAAADI. Trimming removed 5 bases from V and 4 bases from J; junction bases left unmatched: 11. DNA for the CDR3: TGCGCCAGCAGTCACCTCGGGGAGGGACCTTACGAGCAGTACTTC. Translated, it gives CASSHLGEGPYEQYF.

J is TRBJ1-4 and V is TRBV5-8, with 9 positions matching TRBD1. J was trimmed by 4 bases and V by 6 bases; bases with no gene match: 16. Germline assignment: CDR1 SGHTS and CDR2 YDEGEE. The CDR3 sequence is 18 residues long. CDR3 in amino acids: CASTTGTGPLRGNEKLFF. In DNA, the CDR3 is TGTGCCAGCACTACCGGGACAGGGCCCCTCAGGGGTAATGAAAAACTGTTTTTT.